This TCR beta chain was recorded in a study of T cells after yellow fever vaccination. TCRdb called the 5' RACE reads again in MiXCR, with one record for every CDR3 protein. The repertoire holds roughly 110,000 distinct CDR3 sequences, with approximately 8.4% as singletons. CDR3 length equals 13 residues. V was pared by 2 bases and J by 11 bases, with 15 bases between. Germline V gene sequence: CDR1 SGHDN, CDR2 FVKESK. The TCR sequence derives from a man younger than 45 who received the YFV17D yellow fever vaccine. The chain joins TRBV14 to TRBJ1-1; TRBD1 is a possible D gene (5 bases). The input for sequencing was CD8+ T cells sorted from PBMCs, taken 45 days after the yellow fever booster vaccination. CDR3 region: CASSQRQSEGAFF. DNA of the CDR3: TGTGCCAGCAGCCAACGACAGAGTGAAGGGGCTTTCTTT.